These 16 T cell receptor beta chains were all obtained from the same sample, sequenced in a study of T cell repertoires in cytomegalovirus infection. A single record per CDR3 protein comes from TCRdb applying MiXCR to the reads. The sample holds about 500,000 distinct CDR3 sequences; 30% to 35% are singletons and the top ten take roughly 15%. No cognate antigen is known for these TCRs. The source material was cultured PBMCs, sampled from culture after CMV antigen stimulation. These receptors came from a human donor in good health (CMV status not recorded). Some clones in this sample may be carry-over from other donors' samples.

The sample holds a few counts of this clonotype. This rearrangement joins TRBV12-3 or TRBV12-4 to TRBJ1-1; possible D gene TRBD1, 6 bases. The CDR3 is 14 residues long. V was trimmed by 6 bases and J by 1 base, leaving 12 bases between them. In DNA form, the CDR3 reads TGTGCCAGCAGGGGGGCGGGGGAGAACACTGAAGCTTTCTTT. Translation: CASRGAGENTEAFF.

This clonotype was picked up a small number of times. This CDR3 is CASSRSTGELFF. As DNA, the CDR3 is TGCGCCAGCAGCCGCTCAACCGGGGAGCTGTTTTTT. This rearrangement joins TRBV4-1 to TRBJ2-2; D remains ambiguous. Trimming took 4 bases from V and 5 from J, leaving 5 bases between them. This CDR3 has 12 amino acids. Germline V lookup: CDR1 MGHRA, CDR2 YSYEKL.

This clonotype has a handful of counts. The rearrangement uses TRBV4-3 and TRBJ1-2; D is ambiguous. The CDR3 runs to 15 residues. V gave up 4 bases and J gave up 6 bases, with 18 bases separating them. Looked up from germline, CDR1 is LGHNA and CDR2 is YSLEER. The chain's CDR3 is CASSPGNGLWDGYTF. In DNA form, the CDR3 reads TGCGCCAGCAGCCCTGGGAACGGTCTCTGGGATGGCTACACCTTC.

This clonotype was detected ten times or more. The chain carries TRBV7-2 and TRBJ2-7; TRBD1 might be the D (5 bases). CDR1 is SGHTA, CDR2 FQGNSA, per germline. The CDR3 is 12 amino acids. V lost 5 bases and J 4 bases, leaving 9 bases between the germline ends. CDR3 protein: CASSQRGYEQYF. CDR3 sequence (DNA): TGTGCCAGCAGCCAAAGGGGATACGAGCAGTACTTC.

This clonotype occurred once. In this CDR3 the conserved last residue, phenylalanine or tryptophan, is missing, so a read error is likely. It is unclear where the CDR3 begins or ends on the DNA, so no DNA is shown, and the CDR3 is as TCRdb lists it. The chain combines TRBV28 with TRBJ2-2; the table's TRBD2 call for D was not verified on the DNA. The CDR3 is made up of 12 amino acids, end residues included. Germline values: CDR1 MDHEN, CDR2 SYDVKM. CDR3 region: CASSLRGWALET.

The chain carries TRBV7-2 and TRBJ2-2; D not certain. The CDR3 contains 14 residues. The V gene lost 4 bases and the J gene lost 4 bases, with 10 bases spanning the gap. Germline V gene lookup returns CDR1 SGHTA and CDR2 FQGNSA. The CDR3 bases are TGTGCCAGCAGCTCCCAATTAAGCACCGGGGAGCTGTTTTTT. Protein: CASSSQLSTGELFF.

This clonotype was seen a few times. The V and J genes are TRBV24-1 and TRBJ2-7; 7 bases line up with TRBD2. The CDR3 length is 20 residues. The V segment lost 4 bases and the J segment 0 bases; nucleotides outside the gene matches: 20. Germline assignment: CDR1 KGHDR and CDR2 SFDVKD. The chain's CDR3 is CATSEERGSYRKPYSYEQYF. The DNA of the CDR3 is TGTGCCACCAGTGAGGAGCGCGGGAGCTACCGTAAACCCTACTCCTACGAGCAGTACTTC.

This clonotype occurred a few times. The CDR3 region has the DNA TGTGCCAGTAGCATTGGACGGAACTACGAGCAGTACTTC. It encodes CASSIGRNYEQYF. The chain is built from TRBV19 and TRBJ2-7; unclear D gene. Looked up from germline, CDR1 is LNHDA and CDR2 is SQIVND (reference sequence). This CDR3 is built from 13 residues. The V gene lost 6 bases and the J gene lost 3 bases, with 12 bases spanning the gap.

The gene calls are TRBV4-3 and TRBJ2-3, with no clear D. Germline V gives CDR1 LGHNA, CDR2 YSLEER. Trimming removed 4 bases from V and 3 bases from J, with 11 bases in between. The CDR3 contains 14 residues. The CDR3 sequence: CASSPRIQTDTQYF. CDR3 bases: TGCGCCAGCAGCCCAAGGATTCAGACAGATACGCAGTATTTT.

The chain joins TRBV12-3 or TRBV12-4 to TRBJ2-3, with TRBD1 as a possible D gene (6 bases). There are 15 residues in the CDR3. V lost 5 bases to trimming and J lost 0 bases, with 12 bases between them. DNA for the CDR3: TGTGCCAGCAGTCCAGACAGGTCGAGCACAGATACGCAGTATTTT. As protein: CASSPDRSSTDTQYF.

The V gene is TRBV5-6, the J gene TRBJ1-1; D unclear. The germline V and J ends were trimmed by 2 bases and 1 base, with 12 bases remaining between them. The CDR3 is 15 amino acids. Germline V gene data show CDR1 as SGHDT and CDR2 as YYEEEE. CDR3 residues: CASSFGVSGNTEAFF. CDR3 in DNA: TGTGCCAGCAGCTTCGGTGTCAGCGGGAACACTGAAGCTTTCTTT.

V usage is TRBV20-1 and J usage is TRBJ1-1; TRBD1 might be the D (5 bases). Deletions cut 0 bases from V and 5 bases from J, with 16 bases between. The CDR3 spans 15 residues. Germline lookup yields CDR1 DFQATT and CDR2 SNEGSKA (reference sequence). CDR3 region: CSAREGMGERTEAFF. CDR3 DNA sequence: TGCAGTGCTAGAGAGGGTATGGGGGAGAGGACTGAAGCTTTCTTT.

This clonotype appeared a few times. The V and J genes are TRBV19 and TRBJ2-7; TRBD1 aligns across 8 bases. The length of the CDR3 is 15 residues. Germline V gene lookup returns CDR1 LNHDA and CDR2 SQIVND (reference sequence). V lost 7 bases to trimming and J lost 0 bases; unmatched junction nucleotides: 8. The CDR3 coding sequence is TGTGCCAGTACCCTCGGGACAGGAAGCTCCTACGAGCAGTACTTC. Amino acids: CASTLGTGSSYEQYF.

This clonotype was recorded a few times. CDR3 loop: CASSYSKWPSFSVGIYNEQFF. Here the CDR3 DNA reads TGTGCCAGCAGTTACTCGAAGTGGCCTAGCTTCTCTGTGGGGATTTACAATGAGCAGTTCTTC. The chain uses TRBV6-6 and TRBJ2-1, with TRBD2 as a possible D gene (5 bases). CDR1 is MNHNY and CDR2 is SVGAGI in the germline V gene (reference sequence). Trimming took off 0 bases at V and 4 bases at J, with 28 bases between the two ends. This CDR3 contains 21 residues.

This chain links TRBV7-9 with TRBJ1-1; D uncertain. The V end was cut by 4 bases, the J end by 3 bases, with 15 bases between. The germline V gene has CDR1 SEHNR and CDR2 FQNEAQ (reference sequence). The CDR3 extends over 15 amino acids. Here the CDR3 DNA reads TGTGCCAGCAGCTCCTGGGGAGGGTCGTACACTGAAGCTTTCTTT. Its protein is CASSSWGGSYTEAFF.

The rearrangement links TRBV9 to TRBJ2-2; D is perhaps TRBD1 (6 bases). Germline V gene lookup returns CDR1 SGDLS and CDR2 YYNGEE. Between the trimmed V and J ends, which lost 2 bases and 6 bases, there was a span of 8 bases. CDR3 length: 13 amino acids. CDR3 DNA sequence: TGTGCCAGCAGCGTGGGGGCCTCCGGGGAGCTGTTTTTT. Its translation is CASSVGASGELFF.